The entry that follows covers one TCR beta chain sequence. What it binds is unknown. This entry belongs to a study of T cell responses to AZD1222 COVID-19 vaccine. Whole-study results and caveats: Samples come after the peak T cell response, not at day 14.

V was pared by 7 bases and J by 3 bases, with 10 bases of the junction left unmatched. Germline CDR1 reads MNHEY; CDR2 reads SVGAGI. The CDR3 loop spans 15 amino acids. Here immunoSEQ multiplex PCR was the method, and the copy in TCRdb shows in-frame clones only, minus some. The table shows approximately 61,000 clones, with 81% occurring only once. The sequencing used peripheral blood, collected 28 days after the second AZD1222 dose. V gene TRBV6-5 combines with J gene TRBJ2-7, with 9 bases matching TRBD1. This receptor was obtained from an adult who received the AZD1222 COVID-19 vaccine. The CDR3 protein is CASTVRRTGDYEQYF. Here the CDR3 DNA reads TGTGCCAGCACCGTGAGACGGACAGGGGACTACGAGCAGTACTTC.